This TCR beta chain was identified during a study of blood T cells in healthy people across ages. This CDR3 comprises 15 residues. Germline V gives CDR1 SGHRS, CDR2 YFSETQ. V lost 6 bases and J 4 bases, leaving 18 bases between the germline ends. Remarks on this clonotype: Its matching antigen is unknown. A much larger clonotype is one base distant, so this may be a read error.

General study points: More naive CD4+ cells and higher diversity marked long-lived donors relative to aged donors.

Total RNA was isolated from each sample in quantities of at least 6 micrograms. Together with a sample-barcoded 5' primer, a J-beta primer mix was included in a second PCR lasting roughly 7 to 11 cycles. A single record per CDR3 protein comes from TCRdb applying MiXCR to the 5' RACE reads. The data show fewer than 950,000 distinct CDR3 sequences, roughly 34% seen once. The V call is TRBV5-1, the J call TRBJ2-3, with D possibly matching TRBD2 (6 bases). This clonotype was obtained from a man aged 18 to 29 in good health. The material sequenced was blood. The CDR3 loop is CASNSLAVGPDTQYF. The CDR3 region has the DNA TGCGCCAGCAACTCCTTAGCGGTGGGTCCAGATACGCAGTATTTT.